This TCR beta chain comes out of a study of human versus mouse CDR3 diversity and MHC coevolution. Notes on the study in general: Among all groups, most of the three human donors showed least clonal inequality. On average, humans showed more CDR3 deletions and insertions than mice. Humans had the largest estimated TCR beta repertoire, 1.5 million to 2 million clonotypes.

This clone was detected only a few times. Its target is unknown. Assay: immunoSEQ multiplex PCR; the TCRdb copy retains only in-frame clones and omits some. The sample lists roughly 80,000 clones, just under 95% seen once, with roughly 1.3% in the top ten. V dropped 1 base and J dropped 8; count of bases not matched to a gene: 6. The V gene's germline CDR1 is GTSNPN and CDR2 SVGIG (reference sequence). The CDR3 has 16 amino acids. Naive CD4 T cells were sorted as CD45RO-negative, CD62L-positive. Sequenced sample: naive CD4+ T cells from blood. Specified subset: CD45RO-negative CD62L-positive naive CD4 T cells. The source of this sequence is a person aged 30-70 years in good health. The chain couples TRBV30 to TRBJ2-2; TRBD2 agrees at 14 bases. CDR3 in DNA: TGTGCCTGGAGTGGACTAGCGGGAGGGCAAGGAGGGGAGCTGTTTTTT. This encodes CAWSGLAGGQGGELFF.